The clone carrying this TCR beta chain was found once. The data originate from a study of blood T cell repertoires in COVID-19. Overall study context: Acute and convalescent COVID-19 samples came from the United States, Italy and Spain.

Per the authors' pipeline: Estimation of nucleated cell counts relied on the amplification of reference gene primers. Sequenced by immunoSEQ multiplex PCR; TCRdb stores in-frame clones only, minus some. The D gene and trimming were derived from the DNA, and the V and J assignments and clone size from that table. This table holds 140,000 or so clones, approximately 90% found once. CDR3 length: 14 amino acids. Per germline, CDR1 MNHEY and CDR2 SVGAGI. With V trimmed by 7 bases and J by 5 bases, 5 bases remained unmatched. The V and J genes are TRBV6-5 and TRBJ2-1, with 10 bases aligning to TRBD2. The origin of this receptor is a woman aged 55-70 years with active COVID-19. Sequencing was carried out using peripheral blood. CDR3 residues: CASTRLAGDNEQFF. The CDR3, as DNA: TGTGCCAGCACCAGACTAGCGGGTGACAATGAGCAGTTCTTC.